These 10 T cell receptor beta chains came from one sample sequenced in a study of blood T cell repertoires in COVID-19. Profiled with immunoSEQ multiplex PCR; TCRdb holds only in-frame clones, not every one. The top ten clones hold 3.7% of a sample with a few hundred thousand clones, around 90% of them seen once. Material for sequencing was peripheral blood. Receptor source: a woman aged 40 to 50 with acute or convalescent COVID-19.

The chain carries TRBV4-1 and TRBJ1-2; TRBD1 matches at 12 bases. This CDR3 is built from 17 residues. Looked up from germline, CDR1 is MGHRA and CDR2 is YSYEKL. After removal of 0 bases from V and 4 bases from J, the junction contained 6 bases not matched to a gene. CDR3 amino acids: CASSQDFGTGGAYGYTF. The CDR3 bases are TGCGCCAGCAGCCAAGATTTCGGGACAGGGGGCGCCTATGGCTACACCTTC.

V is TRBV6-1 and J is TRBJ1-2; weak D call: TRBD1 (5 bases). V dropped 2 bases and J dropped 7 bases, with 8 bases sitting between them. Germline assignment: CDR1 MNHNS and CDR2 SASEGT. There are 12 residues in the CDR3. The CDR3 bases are TGTGCCAGCAGTGAACGACAGACTGGCTACACCTTC. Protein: CASSERQTGYTF.

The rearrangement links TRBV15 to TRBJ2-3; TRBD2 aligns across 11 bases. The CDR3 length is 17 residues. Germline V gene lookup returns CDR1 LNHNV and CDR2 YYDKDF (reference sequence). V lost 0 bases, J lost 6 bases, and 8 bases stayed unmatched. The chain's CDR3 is CATSREQASGGWDTQYF. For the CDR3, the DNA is TGTGCCACCAGCAGAGAACAGGCTAGCGGGGGGTGGGATACGCAGTATTTT.

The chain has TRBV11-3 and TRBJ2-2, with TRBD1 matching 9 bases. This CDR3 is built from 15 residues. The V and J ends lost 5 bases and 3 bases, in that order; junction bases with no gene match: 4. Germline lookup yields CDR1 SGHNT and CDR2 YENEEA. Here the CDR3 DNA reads TGTGCCAGCAGCACACGGACAGGGGACACCGGGGAGCTGTTTTTT. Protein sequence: CASSTRTGDTGELFF.

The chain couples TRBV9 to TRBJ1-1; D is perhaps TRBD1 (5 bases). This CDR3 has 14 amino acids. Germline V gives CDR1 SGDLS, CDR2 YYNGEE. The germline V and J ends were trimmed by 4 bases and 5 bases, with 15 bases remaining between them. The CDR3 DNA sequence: TGTGCCAGCAGCCCTCCAGGGATGCGGACTGAAGCTTTCTTT. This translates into CASSPPGMRTEAFF. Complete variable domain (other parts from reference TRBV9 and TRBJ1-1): DSGVTQTPKHLITATGQRVTLRCSPRSGDLSVYWYQQSLDQGLQFLIQYYNGEERAKGNILERFSAQQFPDLHSELNLSSLELGDSALYFCASSPPGMRTEAFFGQGTRLTVV.

The CDR3 nucleotides are TGCGCCAGCAGTTACCGGGACAGGGGAAATTCACCCCTCCACTTT. It specifies CASSYRDRGNSPLHF. The chain uses TRBV10-2 and TRBJ1-6, with 10 positions matching TRBD1. Germline V gene lookup returns CDR1 WSHSY and CDR2 SAAADI. The CDR3 extends over 15 amino acids. Trimming at V came to 5 bases and at J to 7 bases, leaving 5 bases not matched to a gene.

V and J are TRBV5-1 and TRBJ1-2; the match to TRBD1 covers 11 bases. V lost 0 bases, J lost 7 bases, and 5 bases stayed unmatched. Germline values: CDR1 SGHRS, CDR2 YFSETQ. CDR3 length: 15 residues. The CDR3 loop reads CASSLGTGGFGGYTF. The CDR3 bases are TGCGCCAGCAGCTTGGGGACAGGGGGCTTCGGTGGCTACACCTTC.

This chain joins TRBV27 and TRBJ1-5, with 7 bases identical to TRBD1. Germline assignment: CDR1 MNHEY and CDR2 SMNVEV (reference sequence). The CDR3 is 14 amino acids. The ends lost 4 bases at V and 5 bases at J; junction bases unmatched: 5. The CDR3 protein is CASSWTGPHQPQHF. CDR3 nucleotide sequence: TGTGCCAGCAGTTGGACAGGCCCGCATCAGCCCCAGCATTTT.

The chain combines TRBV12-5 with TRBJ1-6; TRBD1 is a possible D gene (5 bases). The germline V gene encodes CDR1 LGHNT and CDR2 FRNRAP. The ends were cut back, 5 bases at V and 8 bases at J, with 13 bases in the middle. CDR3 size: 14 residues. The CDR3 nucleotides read TGTGCTAGTGGTCACCCGGGGGGATATTCACCCCTCCACTTT. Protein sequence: CASGHPGGYSPLHF. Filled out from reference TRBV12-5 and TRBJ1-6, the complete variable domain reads DARVTQTPRHKVTEMGQEVTMRCQPILGHNTVFWYRQTMMQGLELLAYFRNRAPLDDSGMPKDRFSAEMPDATLATLKIQPSEPRDSAVYFCASGHPGGYSPLHFGNGTRLTVT.

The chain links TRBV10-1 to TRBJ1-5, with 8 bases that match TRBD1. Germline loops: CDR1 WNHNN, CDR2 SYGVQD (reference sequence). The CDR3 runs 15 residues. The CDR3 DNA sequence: TGCCCCCCCACACGACAGGGGTTCAGCAATCAGCCCCAGCATTTT. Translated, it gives CPPTRQGFSNQPQHF.